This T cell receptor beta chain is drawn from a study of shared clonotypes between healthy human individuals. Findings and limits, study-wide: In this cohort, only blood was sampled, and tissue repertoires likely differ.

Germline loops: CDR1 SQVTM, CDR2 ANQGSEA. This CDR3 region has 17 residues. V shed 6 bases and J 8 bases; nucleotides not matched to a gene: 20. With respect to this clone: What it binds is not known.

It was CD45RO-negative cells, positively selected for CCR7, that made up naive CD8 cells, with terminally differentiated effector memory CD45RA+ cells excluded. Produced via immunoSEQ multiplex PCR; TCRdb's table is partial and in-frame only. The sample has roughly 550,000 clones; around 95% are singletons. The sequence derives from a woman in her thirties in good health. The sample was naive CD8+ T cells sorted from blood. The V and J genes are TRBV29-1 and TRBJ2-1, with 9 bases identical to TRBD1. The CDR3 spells CSVETRTGEGVWDEQFF. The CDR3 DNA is TGCAGCGTAGAGACCCGGACAGGGGAAGGGGTTTGGGATGAGCAGTTCTTC.